The 18 T cell receptor beta chains reported below all come from one sample, sequenced in a study of cytomegalovirus exposure and HLA in healthy donors. This PCR relied on a set of 60 Vbeta primers and 13 Jbeta primers. Data came from immunoSEQ multiplex PCR; TCRdb stores just in-frame clones and leaves some out. The sample comprises a few hundred thousand clones, around 80% of which are singletons, and around 8.6% rests with the top ten. The source material was PBMCs. The receptors originated from an older woman in good health and CMV-seropositive.

This clone was seen a handful of times. Different DNA sequences within this sample yield the same CDR3. The rearrangement joins TRBV5-4 to TRBJ1-4; TRBD1 aligns across 11 bases. V shed 1 base, J shed 7 bases, and the junction held 3 bases outside the gene matches. The germline gives CDR1 SGHNT, CDR2 YYREEE (reference sequence). There are 15 residues in the CDR3. CDR3 sequence: CASSLSGTGGEKLFF. The CDR3 DNA reads as TGTGCCAGCAGCTTGTCCGGGACAGGGGGTGAAAAACTGTTTTTT.

The rearrangement joins TRBV28 to TRBJ2-7, with TRBD2 matching 7 bases. The trim removed 4 bases at V and 2 bases at J, leaving 11 bases unmatched. Germline loops: CDR1 MDHEN, CDR2 SYDVKM. The CDR3 is 16 residues long. Here the CDR3 DNA reads TGTGCCAGCAGTTCCCCTGGCGGGAGAAGGACCTACGAGCAGTACTTC. Protein product: CASSSPGGRRTYEQYF. Full variable domain (outside the CDR3, taken from reference TRBV28 and TRBJ2-7): DVKVTQSSRYLVKRTGEKVFLECVQDMDHENMFWYRQDPGLGLRLIYFSYDVKMKEKGDIPEGYSVSREKKERFSLILESASTNQTSMYLCASSSPGGRRTYEQYFGPGTRLTVT.

The chain couples TRBV27 to TRBJ2-6, with 8 nucleotides matching TRBD2. The CDR3 is 20 amino acids. V was pared by 2 bases and J by 0 bases, with 12 bases of the junction left unmatched. Germline CDR1 and CDR2: MNHEY and SMNVEV (reference sequence). The CDR3 loop is CASSLTPQRGRVSGANVLTF. CDR3 sequence (DNA): TGTGCCAGCAGTTTAACACCTCAGCGGGGGCGTGTCTCTGGGGCCAACGTCCTGACTTTC.

This chain uses TRBV14 with TRBJ1-1; weak D call: TRBD1 (6 bases). CDR3 size: 18 residues. Germline values: CDR1 SGHDN, CDR2 FVKESK. With 2 bases removed from V and 0 bases from J, the gap between germline ends came to 19 bases. CDR3 nucleotide sequence: TGTGCCAGCAGCCAACCTGAGGGCTTAGACAGGTTGAACACTGAAGCTTTCTTT. Translating it yields CASSQPEGLDRLNTEAFF.

This rearrangement joins TRBV7-9 to TRBJ1-4; D might be TRBD1 (6 bases). With 6 bases removed from V and 7 bases from J, the gap between germline ends came to 12 bases. The CDR3 is made up of 13 amino acids. Germline CDR1 SEHNR, CDR2 FQNEAQ (reference sequence). The CDR3, as DNA: TGTGCCAGCAGACCCGGGACATTTGAAAAACTGTTTTTT. Protein product: CASRPGTFEKLFF.

The chain uses TRBV7-9 and TRBJ2-5, with D possibly TRBD1 on 6 matching bases. V shed 8 bases and J shed 5 bases, with 9 bases lying between them. The germline CDR1 and CDR2 sequences are SEHNR and FQNEAQ (reference sequence). The CDR3 contains 11 residues. The CDR3 protein is CASGGGETQYF. The DNA of the CDR3 is TGTGCCAGCGGGGGCGGGGAGACCCAGTACTTC.

The CDR3 loop reads CAWRRIAYNEQFF. Written as DNA, the CDR3 is TGTGCCTGGAGGCGTATTGCCTACAATGAGCAGTTCTTC. The chain links TRBV30 to TRBJ2-1; D not certain. The CDR3 contains 13 residues. The V gene lost 3 bases and the J gene lost 2 bases, with 8 bases spanning the gap. Germline CDR1 is GTSNPN and CDR2 is SVGIG (reference sequence).

V and J are TRBV5-6 and TRBJ2-3; D gene uncertain. The CDR3 sequence is 15 residues long. The V end was cut by 4 bases, the J end by 2 bases, with 14 bases between. Per the germline V gene, CDR1 is SGHDT and CDR2 is YYEEEE. The CDR3 loop is CASSERRYVTDTQYF. The CDR3 bases are TGTGCCAGCAGCGAGAGGCGTTACGTCACAGATACGCAGTATTTT.

This sequence joins TRBV18 and TRBJ1-1; D is uncertain. The V gene's germline CDR1 is KGHSH and CDR2 LQKENI. Trimming shortened V by 3 bases and J by 9 bases, and 17 bases separated the two germline ends. The CDR3 has 14 residues. The CDR3 loop reads CASSPPDSNYKAFF. The CDR3 DNA reads as TGTGCCAGCTCACCGCCGGACTCGAATTATAAAGCTTTCTTT.

The chain uses TRBV9 and TRBJ2-2; TRBD2 aligns across 7 bases. With 0 bases clipped from V and 4 bases from J, the junction kept 6 bases outside the gene matches. Germline-derived CDR1 and CDR2 are SGDLS and YYNGEE. This CDR3 is 16 amino acids long. The CDR3 nucleotides read TGTGCCAGCAGCGTAGGAGCGGGATCGATCACCGGGGAGCTGTTTTTT. It specifies CASSVGAGSITGELFF.

The rearrangement links TRBV27 to TRBJ1-5; D remains ambiguous. Germline V gene data show CDR1 as MNHEY and CDR2 as SMNVEV (reference sequence). The CDR3 covers 16 residues. V lost 3 bases, J lost 6 bases, and 18 bases lay in between. CDR3 DNA sequence: TGTGCCAGCAGTTTGACTGCGGGCGGGTTTGGTCAGCCCCAGCATTTT. It specifies CASSLTAGGFGQPQHF.

This chain links TRBV7-2 with TRBJ2-7, with 8 bases matching TRBD2. Looked up from germline, CDR1 is SGHTA and CDR2 is FQGNSA. The CDR3 contains 12 residues. Germline trimming cut 7 bases from V and 3 bases from J; bases unmatched to any gene: 2. The CDR3 DNA follows: TGTGCCAGCACCGGGGGGGTCTACGAGCAGTACTTC. This translates into CASTGGVYEQYF.

The gene calls are TRBV2 and TRBJ2-5; 7 nucleotides line up with TRBD1. The V segment lost 6 bases and the J segment 1 base; nucleotides outside the gene matches: 5. The CDR3 has 14 residues. CDR1 is SNHLY, CDR2 FYNNEI, per germline. CDR3 bases: TGTGCCAGCAGGACAGGGCGCTCCCAAGAGACCCAGTACTTC. This translates into CASRTGRSQETQYF.

V usage is TRBV5-1 and J usage is TRBJ2-7; D unclear. CDR1 is SGHRS and CDR2 is YFSETQ in the germline V gene. V lost 0 bases, J lost 3 bases, and 13 bases lay in between. CDR3 size: 15 residues. The CDR3 DNA is TGCGCCAGCAGCTTGGAGGTGGGTTCGGGCTACGAGCAGTACTTC. Protein sequence: CASSLEVGSGYEQYF.

The chain couples TRBV7-9 to TRBJ2-1, with no clear D. With 3 bases removed from V and 0 bases from J, the gap between germline ends came to 6 bases. Germline CDR1 and CDR2: SEHNR and FQNEAQ (reference sequence). This CDR3 region has 14 residues. The CDR3 loop is CASSLASSYNEQFF. DNA of the CDR3: TGTGCCAGCAGCTTGGCTAGCTCCTACAATGAGCAGTTCTTC.

This rearrangement joins TRBV5-4 to TRBJ2-7, with TRBD1 matching over 7 bases. The trim removed 4 bases at V and 4 bases at J, leaving 2 bases unmatched. In germline, CDR1 is SGHNT, CDR2 YYREEE (reference sequence). CDR3 length: 12 amino acids. The CDR3 coding sequence is TGTGCCAGCAGCCTACAGGGGTACGAGCAGTACTTC. As protein: CASSLQGYEQYF.

This clone was picked up one time. The CDR3 region is CAISESVSRLSGHEQYF. The CDR3 nucleotides are TGTGCCATCAGTGAGTCGGTCTCGAGACTTAGCGGGCACGAGCAGTACTTC. The rearrangement joins TRBV10-3 to TRBJ2-7; 7 bases agree with TRBD2. Looked up from germline, CDR1 is ENHRY and CDR2 is SYGVKD. V shed 0 bases, J shed 5 bases, and the junction held 13 bases outside the gene matches. The CDR3 is made up of 17 amino acids.

The V and J genes are TRBV2 and TRBJ2-4, with a weak D call TRBD1 (5 bases). V lost 7 bases and J 5 bases, leaving 9 bases between the germline ends. Germline CDR1 reads SNHLY; CDR2 reads FYNNEI. This CDR3 is built from 12 residues. CDR3 amino acids: CASTVQENIQYF. CDR3 nucleotide sequence: TGTGCCAGCACTGTACAGGAAAACATTCAGTACTTC.